This T cell receptor beta chain derives from a study of cytomegalovirus exposure and HLA in healthy donors. Study-wide context: In an early release, HLA-typed donors contributed 75 million to 85 million unique TCR sequences. Membership in the Caucasian-associated ancestry cluster was found for about 80% of about 430 genotyped donors. Overall study findings and caveats: Usually a TCR sequence was rare, but some public TCRs were found in many donors. Later genetic work tied a missense DCLRE1C variant to beta-chain V and J trimming.

PCR involved 60 Vbeta and 13 Jbeta primers. TCRdb's copy holds only in-frame clones and misses some; the assay was immunoSEQ multiplex PCR. Of approximately 260,000 clones listed, about nine tenths were seen once; the top ten hold 1.7%. Per the germline V gene, CDR1 is PRHDT and CDR2 is FYEKMQ (reference sequence). V trimming: 3 bases; J trimming: 5 bases; junction bases outside the gene matches: 9. The CDR3 covers 18 residues. With respect to this clone: Antigen unknown.

The material sequenced was PBMCs. The receptor's source is a girl between 2 and 10 years old in good health and CMV-seronegative. This chain links TRBV13 with TRBJ2-5; 16 positions agree with TRBD2. The CDR3 DNA sequence: TGTGCCAGCAGCTTCCGCACCGGGACTAGCGGGGGGGCGGAGACCCAGTACTTC. It specifies CASSFRTGTSGGAETQYF. Combining the CDR3 with reference TRBV13 and TRBJ2-5 gives the whole variable domain AAGVIQSPRHLIKEKRETATLKCYPIPRHDTVYWYQQGPGQDPQFLISFYEKMQSDKGSIPDRFSAQQFSDYHSELNMSSLELGDSALYFCASSFRTGTSGGAETQYFGPGTRLLVL.